The TCR beta chain under discussion was sequenced for a study of cytomegalovirus exposure and HLA in healthy donors (dated by TCRdb to about 2017). For context, the study as a whole: According to an earlier analysis of 587 of the donors, some 180 million T cells yielded 95 million to 140 million unique TCR beta sequences and roughly 280 Gb of sequence data. In the later analysis, no new phenotypic data were used to find candidate immune exposures; instead, reliance was placed on TCR beta sequences and their occurrence across donors. To decide whether each TCR beta V gene segment behaved as functional or pseudogenic, an earlier analysis of some 600 of the donors relied on high-throughput TCR beta sequencing. Five DR-DQ haplotypes were treated as single units for association and clustering because of strong linkage in the cohort. Of the approximately 400 genotyped donors, approximately 81% were placed in the genetic ancestry cluster associated with self-reported Caucasian donors. A separate validation cohort of 100 to 150 different subjects was used in addition to the approximately 670-subject first cohort. A later genetic analysis used genome-wide SNP genotypes for about 55% of the 666 donors, treating that subset as a discovery cohort. The study aimed to test whether signatures of past pathogen exposure could be identified by cataloging public T cell receptors. Every discovery cohort repertoire had been produced on one sequencing platform. On average, approximately 250,000 unique TCR beta nucleotide sequences were sequenced per donor among about 400 genotyped donors of the cohort, with 15% to 20% of those sequences being non-productive. An early release that covered about 600 HLA-typed donors contained about 290 gigabases of sequencing data and 85 million to 100 million unique TCR sequences. Donor age, sex, ethnicity and CMV serostatus were compiled alongside the repertoire data. Class I and class II HLA loci were covered by the typing at four-digit resolution. A later analysis re-examined previously published TCR beta repertoires from more than 550 donors and added high-resolution HLA genotyping to investigate patterns of TCR occurrence. The number of donors typed differed by locus, with roughly 629-640 for A, B, C, DRB1 and DQB1, 522 for DQA1, 600 to 610 for DPA1, and around 450 for DPB1. The T cell repertoires of 550 to 850 subjects were profiled by immunosequencing and related to cytomegalovirus serostatus. To predict cytomegalovirus infection status, the study combined high-throughput TCR immunosequencing, statistical association of individual TCRs with disease status, and machine learning. General study outcomes and caveats: Some IMGT-functional V segments, including TRBV6-2 and TRBV6-3, could not be told apart with the 87-base-pair reads, so those segments were excluded. Presence/absence analyses assumed roughly uniform sequencing depth across donors, an assumption that may not hold. When HLA alleles, especially DR and DQ, strongly co-occurred, TCR associations were difficult to assign to individual alleles. While some public TCRs were present in many individuals, most TCR sequences turned up only very rarely across donors. In vitro tests confirmed that a few of the cytomegalovirus-associated TCR beta chains recognize cytomegalovirus antigens. Linkage disequilibrium might explain the correlated functional status among segregating V segments, but an unknown experimental factor could not be excluded. In this cohort, only TCR beta chains were sequenced, and detectable features were limited by the absence of alpha or paired-chain data. A further reported finding was that TCR beta sequences accurately predicted the HLA-A and HLA-B alleles for most subjects in the first cohort. An association between a missense DCLRE1C variant and V-gene and J-gene trimming of TCR beta chains was found in a later genetic analysis and replicated in an independent cohort. CMV serostatus was the only immune exposure information available for the cohort. Because HLA typing was missing for some donors at each locus, association tests included only the typed subset. In a later analysis, 15,000 to 20,000 TCR beta sequences were associated with specific HLA alleles at a false discovery rate of 0.05. Because counts were too low, roughly 18 rarely observed V segments, including chromosome 9 orphons, were left out of the earlier analysis of over 550 of the donors. Most CMV-associated TCR beta chains appeared to be HLA-restricted in a later analysis, and the HLA associations seemed to be driven largely by CMV exposure. The classifier was reported to diagnose cytomegalovirus status with high specificity and sensitivity in both the original cohort and the validation cohort. According to a later analysis, TCR association rates differed among HLA loci, with DRB1 alleles showing the most associated TCRs and HLA-C alleles showing the fewest. In a later analysis, HLA-associated TCR beta chains showed more clonal expansion and lower generation probabilities than non-associated chains that were equally common. The sequencing pipeline was judged likely to have produced a cluster of highly shared sequence variants as a technical artifact. In a later analysis, several top co-occurrence clusters were reported to appear linked to parvovirus B19, influenza, CMV and Epstein-Barr virus. An earlier analysis of approximately 590 of the donors showed that most TCR beta V segments appeared in productive rearrangements either about 87% or about 30% of the time, which broadly matched IMGT annotations. The study gave a list of 150 to 200 TCR beta chains associated with cytomegalovirus. The authors suggested that the approach could potentially be extended to other disease states and immunological phenotypes. A later genetic analysis reported fewer N-insertions in productive TCRs among donors in an Asian-associated ancestry cluster than the 666-donor mean.

The library was built by means of the immunoSEQ multiplex PCR assay. For the multiplex PCR, a mixture combining 60 forward primers for TCR Vbeta segments and 13 reverse primers for TCR Jbeta segments was used. The CDR3 region of rearranged TCR beta genes was amplified from genomic DNA with a multiplex PCR assay. Amplified TCR beta libraries were sequenced as 87-base-pair reads on the Illumina HiSeq System. Regarding the original processing steps: A later analysis counted approximately 84 million unique TCR beta chains across the 550 to 800 repertoires, and some 12 million of these chains were shared by at least two donors. To remove PCR and sequencing errors, raw reads were error-corrected and collapsed into unique sequences using a nearest-neighbor algorithm that merged closely related sequences. CDR3 sequences were aligned to IMGT reference sequences to assign V, D and J gene segments. For a sequence to be retained, a match of at least six nucleotides was required to both a V gene segment and a J gene segment. A rearrangement counted as productive if the CDR3 had no stop codons and remained in frame with V and J, and every other rearrangement counted as non-productive. Following IMGT convention, CDR3 was defined as the stretch from the second conserved V-encoded cysteine to the conserved J-encoded phenylalanine. The earlier analysis of 450 to 750 of the donors excluded any sequence lacking an unambiguous match to a single V gene segment. An earlier analysis of some 610 of the donors called V segments functional above 56.7% productive rearrangements and segregating when the between-donor standard deviation exceeded 5%. A statistical classification framework was built to diagnose cytomegalovirus status from the catalog of TCR beta chain sequences. In a later analysis, V and J genes were assigned by comparing TCR nucleotide sequences against IMGT/GENE-DB human TR gene sequences. A later analysis assigned CDR3 sequences and most-parsimonious VDJ recombination scenarios with the TCRdist pipeline. In a later analysis, each TCR beta chain was defined by its CDR3 amino acid sequence together with its V-gene family, and reads lacking a unique V-gene family were excluded. In a later analysis, around 600 highly shared, low-generation-probability nucleotide sequences were removed to address suspected cross-contamination and a sequencing artifact. In a later analysis, a clonal expansion index was calculated for each public chain from normalized within-repertoire ranks of inferred template counts. Generation probabilities in a later analysis came from a VDJ recombination model fitted to out-of-frame rearrangements, and those results were checked against IGoR. In a later analysis, hypergeometric tests were used to score TCR-TCR, TCR-HLA and TCR-CMV co-occurrence, with a repertoire-size bias correction applied to TCR pairs. A later analysis estimated false discovery rates by permuting HLA or CMV assignments 20 times. In a later analysis, co-occurring TCRs were grouped using DBSCAN, with TCRdist sequence similarity added in when clustering inside HLA-allele-positive subsets. Repertoires with fewer than 30,000 or more than 120,000 public chains were left out of co-occurrence clustering, as were a handful of repertoires with anomalous nucleotide sharing. The clones in this table, taken by TCRdb from immuneACCESS, are in-frame only. Not every clone is retained; where verified, under half of the shortfall comes from an unresolved V gene, and the cause of the rest is unknown. V, J and clone size reflect that table, while D and trimming were determined from the DNA. The sample yields about 130,000 clones; roughly 71% were counted once. Roughly 1.3% of the sample comes from the top ten.

The cohort was made up of about 670 healthy bone marrow donors. At the time of sampling, every cohort member was nominally healthy, though immune exposures that went unrecorded were likely present. The donor tested CMV seronegative, placing the donor among the 350 to 400 seronegative members of the cohort. A peripheral blood sample was collected from each donor, and TCR beta sequencing was performed on peripheral blood mononuclear cells. Genomic DNA was extracted from the blood cell samples with the Qiagen DNeasy Blood Extraction Kit. Deletion took 2 bases off V and 5 bases off J, with a span of 7 bases between the germline ends. From the germline V gene, CDR1 is SGHTA and CDR2 is FQGNSA. The CDR3 goes from the cysteine to the phenylalanine over 13 residues. Only CDR3 DNA is held: 39 bases, read in frame from base 1. With regard to this clone: The antigen it binds to is not known. One base away there is no much larger clone; base qualities are not given.

This TCR was recovered from a woman aged 35 to 49 in good health and CMV-seronegative. Input material: PBMCs. The rearrangement joined TRBV7-2 to TRBJ1-5; the D gene identity is not certain. The CDR3 reads as follows: CASSLKSDQPQHF. The DNA sequence is given as TGTGCCAGCAGCTTAAAATCGGATCAGCCCCAGCATTTT.